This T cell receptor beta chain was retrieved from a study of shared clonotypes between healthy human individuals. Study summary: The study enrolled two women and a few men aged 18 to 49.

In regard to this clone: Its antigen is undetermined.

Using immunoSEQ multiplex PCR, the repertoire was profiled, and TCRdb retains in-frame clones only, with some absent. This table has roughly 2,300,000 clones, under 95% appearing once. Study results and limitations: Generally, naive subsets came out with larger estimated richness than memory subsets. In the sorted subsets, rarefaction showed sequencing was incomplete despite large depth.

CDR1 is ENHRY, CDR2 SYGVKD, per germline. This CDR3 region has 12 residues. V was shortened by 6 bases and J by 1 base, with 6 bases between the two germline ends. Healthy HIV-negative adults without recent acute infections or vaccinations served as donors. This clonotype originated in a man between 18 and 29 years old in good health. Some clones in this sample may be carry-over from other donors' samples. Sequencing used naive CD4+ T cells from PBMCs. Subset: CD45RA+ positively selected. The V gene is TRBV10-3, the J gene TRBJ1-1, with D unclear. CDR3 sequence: CAISLENTEAFF. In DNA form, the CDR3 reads TGTGCCATCAGCCTAGAGAACACTGAAGCTTTCTTT.